These 22 T cell receptor beta chains originate from one sample sequenced in a study of spatial heterogeneity in lung cancer. TCRdb called the 5' RACE reads again in MiXCR, with one record for every CDR3 protein. The sample yields roughly 5,300 distinct CDR3 sequences, around 8.1% seen once. Study-wide results and limits: The number of expanded tumor alpha and beta chains correlated with mutation number.

Which antigens these TCRs recognize remains unknown. Described time point: sample taken at primary tumor resection. The sequences come from lung tumor tissue, collected at surgery. Receptors originate from a female donor with early-stage non-small cell lung cancer.

In its sample, this clonotype was seen many times. The J gene is TRBJ2-2, the V gene TRBV5-1, with D unclear. The CDR3 contains 15 residues. V was clipped by 1 base and J by 3 bases, with 10 bases between them. Germline CDR1 reads SGHRS; CDR2 reads YFSETQ. The CDR3 DNA sequence: TGCGCCAGCAGCTTGAGGTCAGGAGACACCGGGGAGCTGTTTTTT. Residues: CASSLRSGDTGELFF.

By its share, this clonotype is medium-sized. A read error may produce the germline difference seen at one junction end. J is TRBJ2-6 and V is TRBV7-7; 7 positions match TRBD1. The CDR3 is made up of 15 amino acids. Germline V gene sequence: CDR1 SSHAT, CDR2 FNYEAQ (reference sequence). This CDR3 reads CASSPGGSGANVLTF. The CDR3 region has the DNA TGTGCTAGCAGCCCAGGGGGCTCTGGGGCCAACGTCCTGACTTTC.

At least ten counts were recorded for this clonotype. V is TRBV10-3 and J is TRBJ2-2, with 15 bases lining up with TRBD2. The germline gives CDR1 ENHRY, CDR2 SYGVKD. This CDR3 region has 16 residues. With V trimmed by 3 bases and J by 7 bases, 3 bases remained unmatched. CDR3: CAISDPGLAGGGELFF. As DNA, the CDR3 is TGTGCCATCAGTGATCCGGGACTAGCGGGAGGCGGGGAGCTGTTTTTT.

Judged by abundance, this clonotype is medium-sized. The chain couples TRBV19 to TRBJ2-3, with 11 bases that match TRBD1. V trimming: 7 bases; J trimming: 1 base; junction bases outside the gene matches: 7. Germline loops: CDR1 LNHDA, CDR2 SQIVND (reference sequence). CDR3 size: 16 residues. Written as DNA, the CDR3 is TGTGCCAGTAATCTGGACAGGGGGCTCGGCACAGATACGCAGTATTTT. It specifies CASNLDRGLGTDTQYF.

This clonotype was observed many times. The chain uses TRBV6-1 and TRBJ1-4; D remains ambiguous. Trimming cost V 6 bases and J 8 bases, with 16 bases left between them. The CDR3 is 14 residues long. Germline lookup yields CDR1 MNHNS and CDR2 SASEGT. The CDR3 spells CASSSTDGKEKLFF. CDR3 nucleotides: TGTGCCAGCAGCTCCACAGACGGGAAAGAAAAACTGTTTTTT.

The chain has TRBV18 and TRBJ2-7; D possibly corresponds to TRBD2 (6 bases). Trimming pared 3 bases from V and 0 bases from J, leaving 12 bases between. Germline V gives CDR1 KGHSH, CDR2 LQKENI. CDR3 length equals 15 residues. The CDR3 bases are TGTGCCAGCTCACCTGGGCTAGCGTACTCCTACGAGCAGTACTTC. It specifies CASSPGLAYSYEQYF.

Ten or more counts support this clonotype. The chain combines TRBV7-2 with TRBJ2-2, with 8 bases fitting TRBD1. Germline V gene sequence: CDR1 SGHTA, CDR2 FQGNSA. The trim removed 5 bases at V and 5 bases at J, leaving 1 base unmatched. The CDR3 length is 13 residues. In DNA, the CDR3 is TGTGCCAGCAGCCGACAGGGGACCGGGGAGCTGTTTTTT. Translation: CASSRQGTGELFF.

This clonotype was detected many times. V usage is TRBV7-2 and J usage is TRBJ2-1, with unresolved D. CDR3 length equals 17 residues. Germline values: CDR1 SGHTA, CDR2 FQGNSA. Between the trimmed V and J ends, which lost 3 bases and 5 bases, there was a span of 20 bases. DNA for the CDR3: TGTGCCAGCAGCTTTCGGGTCGCCACCGCCCGTAACAATGAGCAGTTCTTC. Translated: CASSFRVATARNNEQFF.

The rearrangement links TRBV19 to TRBJ2-2; no clear D gene. V lost 0 bases and J lost 6, with 8 bases in between. Germline V lookup: CDR1 LNHDA, CDR2 SQIVND (reference sequence). The CDR3 consists of 14 residues. CDR3: CASSIDSAAGELFF. The CDR3, as DNA: TGTGCCAGTAGTATAGATTCAGCCGCCGGGGAGCTGTTTTTT.

In its sample, this clonotype was seen many times. The gene calls are TRBV11-1 and TRBJ2-5; 10 bases match TRBD1. J was trimmed by 4 bases and V by 5 bases; bases with no gene match: 4. The CDR3 is made up of 14 amino acids. Germline V gives CDR1 SGHAT, CDR2 FQDESV (reference sequence). The CDR3 sequence is CASSPRQGAETQYF. The CDR3 coding sequence is TGTGCCAGCAGCCCCCGACAGGGGGCAGAGACCCAGTACTTC.

This clonotype was seen many times. The J gene is TRBJ2-7, the V gene TRBV4-1, with a tentative D call TRBD1 (6 bases). From germline, CDR1 is MGHRA and CDR2 YSYEKL. The length of the CDR3 is 15 residues. The germline V and J ends were trimmed by 0 bases and 0 bases, with 9 bases remaining between them. The CDR3: CASSQEEQGSYEQYF. CDR3 bases: TGCGCCAGCAGCCAAGAAGAACAGGGCTCCTACGAGCAGTACTTC.

The table lists this clonotype with many counts. The DNA of the CDR3 is TGTGCCAGCTCACCGACCGCCCGAACAACTGAAGCTTTCTTT. This translates into CASSPTARTTEAFF. This chain connects TRBV18 to TRBJ1-1; D is undetermined. Germline V CDR1 and CDR2: KGHSH, LQKENI. V shed 3 bases and J shed 5 bases, with 13 bases lying between them. The CDR3 covers 14 residues.

The table lists this clonotype with many counts. CDR3 region: CASSLTGEETQYF. CDR3 sequence (DNA): TGTGCCAGCAGCTTGACAGGGGAAGAGACCCAGTACTTC. The chain couples TRBV5-5 to TRBJ2-5; TRBD1 aligns across 7 bases. From germline, CDR1 is SGHKS and CDR2 YYEKEE (reference sequence). Trimming cost V 1 base and J 3 bases; bases outside gene matches: 0. The CDR3 length is 13 residues.

This clonotype rates as medium-sized. V gene TRBV6-1 combines with J gene TRBJ1-3; TRBD1 aligns across 8 bases. The V and J ends lost 3 bases and 4 bases, in that order; junction bases with no gene match: 5. Germline V gives CDR1 MNHNS, CDR2 SASEGT. The CDR3 spans 15 residues. The CDR3 DNA sequence: TGTGCCAGCAGTGACTCCGGGACAGGAGGAAACACCATATATTTT. Its translation is CASSDSGTGGNTIYF.

This clonotype was seen at least ten times. The chain links TRBV20-1 to TRBJ2-7; D is unclear. The CDR3 is 13 amino acids. Germline assignment: CDR1 DFQATT and CDR2 SNEGSKA (reference sequence). The DNA of the CDR3 is TGCGGACCGGAGTACCTAAGCTCCTACGAGCAGTACTTC. This codes for CGPEYLSSYEQYF.

This clonotype was seen at least ten times. This chain uses TRBV2 with TRBJ2-7; D is unresolved. V lost 6 bases to trimming and J lost 3 bases, with 9 bases between them. CDR3 size: 12 residues. In germline, CDR1 is SNHLY, CDR2 FYNNEI. CDR3: CASRSTVYEQYF. The CDR3 DNA reads TGTGCCAGCAGATCAACGGTCTACGAGCAGTACTTC.

The table lists this clonotype with many counts. The V call is TRBV27, the J call TRBJ2-4; D is uncertain. CDR1 is MNHEY, CDR2 SMNVEV, per germline (reference sequence). The CDR3 has 13 amino acids. V was trimmed by 3 bases and J by 8 bases, leaving 11 bases between them. The CDR3 loop reads CASSLNSRYIQYF. In DNA, the CDR3 is TGTGCCAGCAGTTTGAATTCGAGGTACATTCAGTACTTC.

Many counts were recorded for this clonotype. The CDR3 region has the DNA TGTGCCAGCAGCGTAGCCGGGACACTAAGATACAATGAGCAGTTCTTC. As protein: CASSVAGTLRYNEQFF. The chain combines TRBV9 with TRBJ2-1, with D tentatively TRBD1 (6 bases). This CDR3 comprises 16 residues. CDR1 is SGDLS, CDR2 YYNGEE, per germline. With 0 bases removed from V and 4 bases from J, the gap between germline ends came to 14 bases.

This clonotype is classed as medium-sized. This chain links TRBV2 with TRBJ2-3; D is possibly TRBD1 (5 bases). CDR1 is SNHLY and CDR2 is FYNNEI in the germline V gene. The CDR3 spans 14 residues. Between the trimmed V and J ends, which lost 7 bases and 1 base, there was a span of 12 bases. The CDR3: CASTPLQGTDTQYF. CDR3 DNA sequence: TGTGCCAGCACGCCGCTACAGGGCACAGATACGCAGTATTTT.

This clonotype is deemed medium-sized. The rearrangement joins TRBV28 to TRBJ2-1; 12 nucleotides agree with TRBD1. Germline CDR1 reads MDHEN; CDR2 reads SYDVKM. The V and J ends lost 5 bases and 9 bases, in that order; junction bases with no gene match: 5. CDR3 length equals 14 residues. CDR3 sequence: CASSPGTGGIEQFF. The CDR3 nucleotides read TGTGCCAGCAGTCCCGGGACAGGGGGCATTGAGCAGTTCTTC.

In this sample, this clonotype is medium-sized. V usage is TRBV7-8 and J usage is TRBJ2-3; 9 nucleotides agree with TRBD1. This CDR3 spans 16 amino acids. With V trimmed by 0 bases and J by 3 bases, 4 bases remained unmatched. The germline CDR1 and CDR2 sequences are SGHVS and FQNEAQ. CDR3 region: CASSLAGQGVTDTQYF. As DNA, the CDR3 is TGTGCCAGCAGCTTAGCGGGACAGGGTGTAACAGATACGCAGTATTTT.

In this sample, this clonotype turned up many times. The rearrangement links TRBV3-1 to TRBJ2-4; TRBD1 is a possible D gene (6 bases). V was shortened by 0 bases and J by 0 bases, with 12 bases between the two germline ends. Germline V CDR1 and CDR2: LGHDT, YNNKEL (reference sequence). The CDR3 runs 17 residues. DNA of the CDR3: TGTGCCAGCAGCCAAGATCCGACAGGTCTAGCCAAAAACATTCAGTACTTC. Its translation: CASSQDPTGLAKNIQYF.